This TCR beta chain was documented in a study of cytomegalovirus exposure and HLA in healthy donors. Overall study results and limits: A link between a missense DCLRE1C variant and TCR beta V- and J-gene trimming emerged from a later analysis. TCR beta V segments were, for the most part, productive about 87% or about 30% of the time in an earlier analysis.

Germline CDR1 and CDR2: KGHSH and LQKENI. V was pared by 4 bases and J by 4 bases, with 1 base of the junction left unmatched. This CDR3 is built from 13 residues. 13 Jbeta primers and 60 Vbeta primers were used for the PCR. Data came from immunoSEQ multiplex PCR; TCRdb stores just in-frame clones and leaves some out. Of 160,000 or so clones detected, roughly four fifths appear once; the ten largest clones hold roughly 1.4%. Concerning this clone itself: Its antigen is undetermined.

This clonotype was sampled from a man aged 60 to 75 in good health and CMV-seronegative. V is TRBV18 and J is TRBJ1-5; 7 nucleotides match TRBD1. Material for sequencing was PBMCs. The CDR3 sequence: CASSQTGNQPQHF. The CDR3 DNA sequence: TGTGCCAGCTCACAGACAGGGAATCAGCCCCAGCATTTT.